The 26 T cell receptor beta chains below all came from one sample that was sequenced in a study of regulatory T cells in long-lasting Graves disease. For TCR beta, libraries came from iRepertoire HTBI primers and Arm-PCR of CDR3 regions. One entry per CDR3 protein, called by TCRdb with MiXCR from the multiplex PCR reads. The data contain about 620,000 distinct CDR3 sequences, roughly 15% of them singletons. The time point is: newly diagnosed GD, antithyroid drugs for less than 3 months. RNA from PBMCs was the source of the TCR library. These data also featured in a second study, about T cells in Graves' hyperthyroidism and ophthalmopathy.

The sequences come from peripheral blood mononuclear cells (PBMCs), collected at new diagnosis, from a patient treated with antithyroid drugs. These receptors came from a woman in her twenties or thirties with Graves disease.

This clonotype was picked up a small number of times. The chain employs TRBV7-9 and TRBJ1-1; no clear D gene. The CDR3 covers 14 residues. Germline values: CDR1 SEHNR, CDR2 FQNEAQ (reference sequence). With 3 bases removed from V and 2 bases from J, the gap between germline ends came to 10 bases. CDR3 DNA sequence: TGTGCCAGCAGCTTTCAAAGTTTTAACACTGAAGCTTTCTTT. Translated: CASSFQSFNTEAFF. Supplemented by reference TRBV7-9 and TRBJ1-1, the full variable domain reads DTGVSQNPRHKITKRGQNVTFRCDPISEHNRLYWYRQTLGQGPEFLTYFQNEAQLEKSRLLSDRFSAERPKGSFSTLEIQRTEQGDSAMYLCASSFQSFNTEAFFGQGTRLTVV.

This clonotype was detected ten times or more. V and J are TRBV12-5 and TRBJ2-1, with D perhaps matching TRBD2 (6 bases). Trimming left V 1 base short and J 2 bases short, with 21 bases between. Germline CDR1 is LGHNT and CDR2 is FRNRAP. The CDR3 runs 19 residues. This CDR3 is CASGLAQGSRGATYNEQFF. The CDR3 DNA follows: TGTGCTAGTGGTTTGGCCCAAGGGTCCCGCGGGGCGACCTACAATGAGCAGTTCTTC.

The chain couples TRBV14 to TRBJ2-7; 9 bases map to TRBD2. Germline-derived CDR1 and CDR2 are SGHDN and FVKESK. CDR3 length equals 15 residues. Unmatched junction bases numbered 3, after V lost 1 base and J lost 2 bases. CDR3 in DNA: TGTGCCAGCAGCCAAGGCGGGAGGGCCGCCTACGAGCAGTACTTC. This gives the protein CASSQGGRAAYEQYF.

The chain has TRBV5-6 and TRBJ2-3; tentative D call: TRBD1 (6 bases). V was trimmed by 2 bases and J by 0 bases, leaving 13 bases between them. The CDR3 is 16 amino acids. The germline V gene encodes CDR1 SGHDT and CDR2 YYEEEE. CDR3 in DNA: TGTGCCAGCAGCTTACAGGGCCAACTTAGCACAGATACGCAGTATTTT. Translated: CASSLQGQLSTDTQYF. Full variable domain (outside the CDR3, taken from reference TRBV5-6 and TRBJ2-3): DAGVTQSPTHLIKTRGQQVTLRCSPKSGHDTVSWYQQALGQGPQFIFQYYEEEERQRGNFPDRFSGHQFPNYSSELNVNALLLGDSALYLCASSLQGQLSTDTQYFGPGTRLTVL.

The chain links TRBV7-2 to TRBJ2-7; 11 bases fit TRBD2. Germline V CDR1 and CDR2: SGHTA, FQGNSA. This CDR3 is 16 amino acids long. Losses at the gene ends were 2 bases for V and 3 bases for J; bases not matched to a gene: 6. The CDR3 DNA is TGTGCCAGCAGCTTATTACTAGCGGGAGCCCTCTACGAGCAGTACTTC. Amino acid sequence: CASSLLLAGALYEQYF.

This clonotype has ten or more counts. The V and J genes are TRBV28 and TRBJ2-5, with 7 bases lining up with TRBD1. The CDR3 consists of 15 residues. CDR1 MDHEN and CDR2 SYDVKM come from the germline V gene. Trimming removed 5 bases from V and 3 bases from J; junction bases left unmatched: 9. CDR3 in amino acids: CASSPTGQPKETQYF. CDR3 sequence (DNA): TGTGCCAGCAGTCCCACGGGACAGCCCAAAGAGACCCAGTACTTC.

The sample holds many counts of this clonotype. The gene calls are TRBV2 and TRBJ1-1, with 8 bases fitting TRBD1. The germline CDR1 and CDR2 sequences are SNHLY and FYNNEI. The trim removed 9 bases at V and 4 bases at J, leaving 4 bases unmatched. The CDR3 runs to 12 residues. The CDR3 loop is CARGQGSTEAFF. The CDR3 DNA reads as TGTGCCAGAGGACAGGGATCCACTGAAGCTTTCTTT.

The CDR3 DNA reads TGCAGTGCTCCGACAGGGGCAAATGGCTACACCTTC. Translated, it gives CSAPTGANGYTF. The chain joins TRBV20-1 to TRBJ1-2; 8 bases agree with TRBD1. Losses at the gene ends were 5 bases for V and 6 bases for J; bases not matched to a gene: 5. There are 12 residues in the CDR3. CDR1 is DFQATT and CDR2 is SNEGSKA in the germline V gene (reference sequence).

This clonotype was seen a handful of times. The rearrangement uses TRBV19 and TRBJ2-5, with D maybe TRBD2 (6 bases). Germline V gene sequence: CDR1 LNHDA, CDR2 SQIVND (reference sequence). The V end was cut by 9 bases, the J end by 7 bases, with 21 bases between. The CDR3 runs 14 residues. CDR3 loop: CASSRPGDSGTQYF. The CDR3 bases are TGTGCCAGCAGCCGCCCCGGGGACTCGGGGACCCAGTACTTC.

CDR3 amino acids: CASSLRGFYNEQFF. The CDR3 nucleotides read TGTGCCAGCAGCTTGAGGGGTTTCTACAATGAGCAGTTCTTC. V is TRBV5-8 and J is TRBJ2-1; a weak D match, TRBD1 (5 bases). V was shortened by 1 base and J by 3 bases, with 8 bases between the two germline ends. The CDR3 totals 14 residues. CDR1 is SGHTS, CDR2 YDEGEE, per germline.

Worth noting for this clonotype: Being one base from a much bigger clone, this may be a read error. The genes are TRBV10-3 and TRBJ2-1; D possibly matches TRBD1 or TRBD2 (6 bases each). The ends were cut back, 4 bases at V and 10 bases at J, with 11 bases in the middle. The CDR3 loop spans 12 amino acids. Germline assignment: CDR1 ENHRY and CDR2 SYGVKD. CDR3 DNA: TGTGCCATCAGTGGGTCGGGGGCCGAGCAGTTCTTC. Protein: CAISGSGAEQFF.

This clonotype was seen only a few times. The chain employs TRBV27 and TRBJ1-6, with TRBD1 as a possible D gene (6 bases). Looked up from germline, CDR1 is MNHEY and CDR2 is SMNVEV (reference sequence). The CDR3 has 16 residues. The V end lost 8 bases, the J end lost 9 bases, and 23 bases lay between the germline ends. In nucleotides, the CDR3 is TGTGCCAGCGACGACCCACAGGGCGCGGGACGTTCACCCCTCCACTTT. Encoded protein: CASDDPQGAGRSPLHF.

The rearrangement uses TRBV3-1 and TRBJ1-2, with D perhaps TRBD1 (5 bases). CDR3 length: 15 residues. Germline loops: CDR1 LGHDT, CDR2 YNNKEL (reference sequence). The V and J ends lost 5 bases and 0 bases respectively, with 13 bases between them. DNA of the CDR3: TGTGCCAGCAGCTCCGGGACTGCAGCTAACTATGGCTACACCTTC. The encoded protein is CASSSGTAANYGYTF.

The V call is TRBV20-1, the J call TRBJ1-1; D remains ambiguous. The CDR3 runs to 13 residues. V shed 3 bases and J shed 1 base, with 9 bases lying between them. Looked up from germline, CDR1 is DFQATT and CDR2 is SNEGSKA (reference sequence). CDR3 DNA: TGCAGTGCTAGCCCCGGAGCGAACACTGAAGCTTTCTTT. Amino acid sequence: CSASPGANTEAFF.

The sample holds a few counts of this clonotype. The genes are TRBV27 and TRBJ2-1, with D possibly matching TRBD2 (7 bases). Germline-derived CDR1 and CDR2 are MNHEY and SMNVEV (reference sequence). The V gene lost 0 bases and the J gene lost 3 bases, with 12 bases spanning the gap. The CDR3 consists of 16 residues. CDR3 loop: CASSLSRGALYNEQFF. The CDR3 nucleotides read TGTGCCAGCAGTTTATCTCGGGGGGCTCTCTACAATGAGCAGTTCTTC.

The chain links TRBV29-1 to TRBJ2-4, with 9 bases fitting TRBD1. The CDR3 is 18 residues long. V lost 0 bases and J lost 0; bases outside the gene matches: 9. The germline V gene encodes CDR1 SQVTM and CDR2 ANQGSEA. CDR3 loop: CSVEELQGAHLAKNIQYF. In DNA form, the CDR3 reads TGCAGCGTTGAAGAGTTACAGGGGGCCCACTTAGCCAAAAACATTCAGTACTTC.

The rearrangement uses TRBV3-1 and TRBJ2-7; 14 bases align to TRBD2. Unmatched junction bases numbered 4, after V lost 4 bases and J lost 2 bases. CDR1 is LGHDT, CDR2 YNNKEL, per germline (reference sequence). The CDR3 is made up of 16 amino acids. The CDR3 DNA reads TGTGCCAGCAGCCCCGGACTAGCGGGAGGAGCCTACGAGCAGTACTTC. Protein product: CASSPGLAGGAYEQYF.

There are a few counts of this clonotype. The chain recombines TRBV12-3 or TRBV12-4 with TRBJ1-4, with 7 bases fitting TRBD1. The ends lost 7 bases at V and 10 bases at J; junction bases unmatched: 9. The CDR3 is 13 amino acids. DNA of the CDR3: TGTGCCAGCAAAGTTGCGGGACAGAGAAAACTGTTTTTT. Amino acid sequence: CASKVAGQRKLFF.

The chain couples TRBV5-8 to TRBJ2-7, with D perhaps assigned TRBD1 or TRBD2 (5 bases each). The germline gives CDR1 SGHTS, CDR2 YDEGEE. Trimming left V 0 bases short and J 5 bases short, with 15 bases between. The CDR3 runs 15 residues. The CDR3 region is CASSLVGVSDNEQYF. CDR3 DNA sequence: TGTGCCAGCAGCTTGGTCGGGGTTTCGGACAACGAGCAGTACTTC.

V is TRBV2 and J is TRBJ1-4; tentative D call: TRBD1 (5 bases). CDR1 SNHLY and CDR2 FYNNEI come from the germline V gene. The length of the CDR3 is 14 residues. Trimming stripped 3 bases from V and 5 bases from J, with 10 bases between. The CDR3 nucleotides read TGTGCCAGCAGTGAGGGCAGGGTCAATGAAAAACTGTTTTTT. Its translation: CASSEGRVNEKLFF.

The chain is built from TRBV27 and TRBJ2-7; TRBD1 matches 9 bases. Germline V gene data show CDR1 as MNHEY and CDR2 as SMNVEV (reference sequence). There are 13 residues in the CDR3. V lost 10 bases, J lost 2 bases, and 6 bases stayed unmatched. The CDR3 sequence: CATSGTGTYEQYF. The CDR3 region has the DNA TGTGCCACCTCCGGGACAGGGACCTACGAGCAGTACTTC.

This clonotype was seen repeatedly, ten times or more. The V and J genes are TRBV28 and TRBJ1-2; TRBD1 matches 7 bases. The CDR3 runs 12 residues. The ends lost 4 bases at V and 8 bases at J; junction bases unmatched: 4. Germline V gives CDR1 MDHEN, CDR2 SYDVKM. CDR3 in amino acids: CASSSTGFGYTF. CDR3 DNA: TGTGCCAGCAGTTCGACAGGGTTCGGCTACACCTTC.

On this clonotype: This likely traces to a read error, being one base from a far larger clone. Without the conserved terminal phenylalanine or tryptophan, this CDR3 likely stems from a read error. This rearrangement joins TRBV12-3 or TRBV12-4 to TRBJ1-1, with TRBD1 matching 8 bases. V lost 5 bases, J lost 4 bases, and 12 bases stayed unmatched. This CDR3 comprises 16 residues. The CDR3 sequence: CASSDGFGQGGTEAFL. The CDR3 DNA reads as TGTGCCAGCAGTGATGGATTCGGACAGGGTGGCACTGAAGCTTTCCTT.

This clonotype was observed a handful of times. The chain uses TRBV11-3 and TRBJ2-2; D is unresolved. Trimming removed 0 bases at V and 6 bases at J, with 17 bases between. This CDR3 region has 17 residues. The germline CDR1 and CDR2 sequences are SGHNT and YENEEA. The CDR3 protein is CASSLDGWRLPPGELFF. The DNA of the CDR3 is TGTGCCAGCAGCTTAGATGGATGGCGTCTTCCCCCCGGGGAGCTGTTTTTT.

The sample holds many counts of this clonotype. The genes are TRBV7-3 and TRBJ2-1; D gene ambiguous. The length of the CDR3 is 13 residues. V lost 4 bases and J 6 bases, leaving 10 bases between the germline ends. Germline CDR1 is SGHTA and CDR2 is FQGTGA. CDR3 DNA: TGTGCCAGCAGCTCCCCTCTGACCAATGAGCAGTTCTTC. It codes for CASSSPLTNEQFF.

In this sample, this clonotype turned up many times. The V and J genes are TRBV7-9 and TRBJ1-4, with D possibly TRBD1 on 5 matching bases. The V gene lost 6 bases and the J gene lost 6 bases, with 17 bases spanning the gap. This CDR3 has 15 amino acids. CDR1 is SEHNR, CDR2 FQNEAQ, per germline (reference sequence). The CDR3 DNA sequence: TGTGCCAGCAGTGGAGGAGAAACCAGGGATGAAAAACTGTTTTTT. Translation: CASSGGETRDEKLFF.